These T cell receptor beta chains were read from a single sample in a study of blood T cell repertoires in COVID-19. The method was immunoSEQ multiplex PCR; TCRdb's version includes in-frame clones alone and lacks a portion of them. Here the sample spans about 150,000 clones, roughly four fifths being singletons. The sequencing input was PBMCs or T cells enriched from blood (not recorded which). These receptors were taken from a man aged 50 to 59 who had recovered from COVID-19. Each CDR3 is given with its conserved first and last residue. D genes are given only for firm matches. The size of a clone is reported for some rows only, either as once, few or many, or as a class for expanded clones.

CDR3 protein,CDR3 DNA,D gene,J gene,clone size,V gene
CASSPDRGAGGYTF,TGTGCCAGCTCACCCGATCGCGGGGCAGGTGGCTACACCTTC,NA,TRBJ1-2,NA,TRBV18
CASSRQLGNTIYF,TGTGCCAGCAGCAGGCAGTTAGGAAACACCATATATTTT,NA,TRBJ1-3,NA,TRBV12-3/TRBV12-4
CASSQGPNTDTQYF,TGCGCCAGCAGCCAAGGTCCTAACACAGATACGCAGTATTTT,NA,TRBJ2-3,NA,TRBV4-1
CASSQDRSSGNTIYF,TGTGCCAGCAGCCAAGATAGGAGCTCTGGAAACACCATATATTTT,NA,TRBJ1-3,once,TRBV4-2
CASSLGASDYGYTF,TGCGCCAGCAGCTTGGGAGCTTCTGACTATGGCTACACCTTC,NA,TRBJ1-2,NA,TRBV5-1
CASSLGLYGDTQYF,TGTGCCAGCAGTTTGGGCCTCTATGGAGATACGCAGTATTTT,NA,TRBJ2-3,NA,TRBV27
CASSIQGYGYTF,TGTGCCAGCAGCATACAGGGTTATGGCTACACCTTC,NA,TRBJ1-2,NA,TRBV5-4
CASSFGGELGSPLHF,TGTGCCAGCAGTTTCGGGGGGGAATTGGGCTCACCCCTCCACTTT,NA,TRBJ1-6,NA,TRBV27
CASSPRGTIYTEAFF,TGTGCCAGCTCCCCGAGAGGGACAATATACACTGAAGCTTTCTTT,NA,TRBJ1-1,NA,TRBV18
CATSDHRTGDEQFF,TGTGCCACCAGTGATCACCGGACAGGCGATGAGCAGTTCTTC,TRBD1,TRBJ2-1,NA,TRBV24-1
CASSPGHTNYGYTF,TGTGCCAGCAGTCCGGGACATACGAACTATGGCTACACCTTC,NA,TRBJ1-2,once,TRBV6-6
CASSPQGTGSNQPQHF,TGTGCCAGCAGCCCGCAGGGGACAGGGAGCAATCAGCCCCAGCATTTT,TRBD1,TRBJ1-5,NA,TRBV7-2
CASSLDRGRGTEAFF,TGTGCCAGCAGCTTAGATCGGGGCAGGGGCACTGAAGCTTTCTTT,NA,TRBJ1-1,NA,TRBV7-6
CASSRVAGALNTGELFF,TGTGCCAGTAGTAGGGTAGCGGGGGCCCTGAACACCGGGGAGCTGTTTTTT,TRBD2,TRBJ2-2,NA,TRBV19
CASSLGRRGTEAFF,TGTGCCAGCAGCCTAGGGAGGCGGGGGACTGAAGCTTTCTTT,NA,TRBJ1-1,NA,TRBV14
CASSSPLESNEQFF,TGTGCCAGCAGCTCTCCTCTAGAGTCCAATGAGCAGTTCTTC,NA,TRBJ2-1,NA,TRBV11-3
CASSLHRDRGSNYGYTF,TGTGCCAGCAGCCTCCACCGGGACAGGGGGTCTAACTATGGCTACACCTTC,TRBD1,TRBJ1-2,once,TRBV4-2
CASSTDRVSYGYTF,TGTGCCAGTAGTACCGACCGGGTTAGCTATGGCTACACCTTC,NA,TRBJ1-2,NA,TRBV19
CASSQGLAGRTDTQYF,TGTGCCAGCAGCCAAGGGCTAGCGGGGAGAACAGATACGCAGTATTTT,TRBD2,TRBJ2-3,NA,TRBV4-2
CASSVHDRGANTEAFF,TGTGCCAGCAGTGTTCATGACAGGGGCGCGAACACTGAAGCTTTCTTT,TRBD1,TRBJ1-1,NA,TRBV6-1
CASSLRAEFANTGELFF,TGCGCCAGCAGCCTACGTGCCGAGTTCGCGAACACCGGGGAGCTGTTTTTT,NA,TRBJ2-2,few,TRBV5-1
CASSRPGLAGGNQETQYF,TGTGCCAGCTCACGCCCGGGACTAGCGGGGGGAAACCAAGAGACCCAGTACTTC,TRBD2,TRBJ2-5,NA,TRBV18
CASSRDRDSIRLVAFF,TGTGCCAGCAGCCGGGACAGGGACTCTATACGGTTGGTAGCTTTCTTT,TRBD1,TRBJ1-1,NA,TRBV7-9
CSVVGGTEAFF,TGCAGCGTTGTAGGGGGAACTGAAGCTTTCTTT,NA,TRBJ1-1,once,TRBV29-1
CSVVETGGYEQYF,TGCAGCGTTGTAGAGACAGGGGGCTACGAGCAGTACTTC,TRBD1,TRBJ2-7,NA,TRBV29-1
CASSPSRTGGRELFF,TGTGCCAGCAGCCCCAGCCGGACAGGGGGGAGGGAGCTGTTTTTT,TRBD1,TRBJ2-2,NA,TRBV9
CASSLGLAGGVGDTQYF,TGTGCCAGCAGCTTAGGTCTAGCGGGGGGCGTGGGAGATACGCAGTATTTT,TRBD2,TRBJ2-3,NA,TRBV11-3
CASSQGRAGGLGQYF,TGCGCCAGCAGCCAAGGTCGAGCGGGGGGATTGGGGCAGTACTTC,TRBD2,TRBJ2-7,NA,TRBV4-3
CASSPAGEDYGYTF,TGTGCCAGCAGCCCCGCGGGTGAAGACTATGGCTACACCTTC,NA,TRBJ1-2,NA,TRBV4-2
CASSPRGGSGIYNEQFF,TGTGCCAGCAGCCCGCGCGGGGGATCTGGAATCTACAATGAGCAGTTCTTC,TRBD2,TRBJ2-1,NA,TRBV7-6
CASSSQGYNEQFF,TGTGCCAGCAGCTCTCAGGGGTACAATGAGCAGTTCTTC,NA,TRBJ2-1,NA,TRBV12-3/TRBV12-4
CASSFVLATDTQYF,TGCGCCAGCAGCTTCGTCCTAGCGACAGATACGCAGTATTTT,NA,TRBJ2-3,NA,TRBV5-1
CASSSETGTDEQFF,TGTGCCAGCAGCTCAGAGACAGGGACCGATGAGCAGTTCTTC,TRBD1,TRBJ2-1,NA,TRBV5-6
CASSQGTRNEQFF,TGTGCCAGCAGCCAAGGGACTAGGAATGAGCAGTTCTTC,TRBD2,TRBJ2-1,NA,TRBV3-1/TRBV3-2
CASSSGEGGTNQPQHF,TGTGCCAGCAGTTCGGGGGAGGGGGGGACGAATCAGCCCCAGCATTTT,NA,TRBJ1-5,medium-sized,TRBV27
CASSSPGDRGMNGYTF,TGTGCCAGCAGCTCTCCCGGGGACAGGGGTATGAATGGCTACACCTTC,TRBD1,TRBJ1-2,NA,TRBV5-4
CASSRASEGYEQYF,TGTGCCAGCTCACGGGCCTCTGAGGGCTACGAGCAGTACTTC,NA,TRBJ2-7,NA,TRBV18
CASSVDGQGRYGYTF,TGTGCCAGCAGCGTAGATGGACAGGGGCGCTATGGCTACACCTTC,TRBD1,TRBJ1-2,few,TRBV9
CASSPGLGDTGELFF,TGTGCCAGCAGCCCGGGACTAGGGGACACCGGGGAGCTGTTTTTT,TRBD2,TRBJ2-2,NA,TRBV4-2
CASSSARGNGYTF,TGTGCCAGCAGCTCGGCCAGGGGAAATGGCTACACCTTC,NA,TRBJ1-2,NA,TRBV5-6
CASSQILAGGPYNEQFF,TGCGCCAGCAGCCAAATATTAGCGGGGGGCCCCTACAATGAGCAGTTCTTC,TRBD2,TRBJ2-1,NA,TRBV4-3